This T cell receptor beta chain emerged from a study of cytotoxic CD8 clonotypes in ibrutinib-treated CLL. The table came from immunoSEQ multiplex PCR; TCRdb's copy has only in-frame clones and leaves some out. The sample contains 200,000 or so clones, nearly 80% of which appear only once. Trimming shortened V by 2 bases and J by 0 bases, and 10 bases separated the two germline ends. The CDR3 is made up of 15 amino acids. Germline values: CDR1 SNHLY, CDR2 FYNNEI. The sample was PBMCs, taken after 12 months of ibrutinib treatment. The V and J genes are TRBV2 and TRBJ1-1, with D possibly TRBD1 on 6 matching bases. This clonotype originated in a human donor with chronic lymphocytic leukemia. CDR3: CASSEQGSMNTEAFF. The CDR3 DNA is TGTGCCAGCAGTGAACAGGGGTCTATGAACACTGAAGCTTTCTTT.